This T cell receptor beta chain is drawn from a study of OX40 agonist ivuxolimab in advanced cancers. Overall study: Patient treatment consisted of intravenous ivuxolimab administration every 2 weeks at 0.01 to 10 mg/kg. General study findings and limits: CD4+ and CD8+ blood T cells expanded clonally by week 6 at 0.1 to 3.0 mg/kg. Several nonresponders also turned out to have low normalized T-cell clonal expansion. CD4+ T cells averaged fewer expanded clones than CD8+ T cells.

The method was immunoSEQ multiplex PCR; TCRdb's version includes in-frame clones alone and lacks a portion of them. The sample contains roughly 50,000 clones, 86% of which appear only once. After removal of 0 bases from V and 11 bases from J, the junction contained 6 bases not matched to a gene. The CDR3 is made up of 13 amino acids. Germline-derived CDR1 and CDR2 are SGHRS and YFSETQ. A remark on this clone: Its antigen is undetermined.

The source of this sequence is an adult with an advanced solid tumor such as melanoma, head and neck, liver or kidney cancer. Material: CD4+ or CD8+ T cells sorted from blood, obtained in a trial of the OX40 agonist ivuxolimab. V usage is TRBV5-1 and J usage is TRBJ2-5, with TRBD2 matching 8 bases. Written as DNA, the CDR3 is TGCGCCAGCAGCTTGGATACTAGCGGTGTTCAGTACTTC. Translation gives CASSLDTSGVQYF.